These T cell receptor beta chains were read from a single sample in a study of memory CD4+ T cells and cytomegalovirus serostatus. The data were produced by immunoSEQ multiplex PCR, yet TCRdb's version contains in-frame clones alone and is incomplete. The sample contains approximately 40,000 clones, 65% to 80% of which appear only once. The sample consisted of memory CD4+ T cells from blood. These receptors all come from an adult in good health and CMV-seronegative. CDR3s include the opening cysteine and the closing phenylalanine or tryptophan. D genes are given only for firm matches. Size tells how often a clone was seen (once, few, many) or the class of an expanded clone, and some rows leave it out.

CDR3	DNA	J	V	size	D
CASSLGSAGPQNYGYTF	TGTGCCAGCAGCTTGGGATCGGCAGGGCCGCAGAACTATGGCTACACCTTC	TRBJ1-2	TRBV5-4	once	-
CASSSTGAHFYGYTF	TGTGCCAGCAGTTCGACAGGGGCCCATTTCTATGGCTACACCTTC	TRBJ1-2	TRBV28	-	TRBD1
CASSWTSSEQFF	TGCGCCAGCAGCTGGACTAGCAGTGAGCAGTTCTTC	TRBJ2-1	TRBV5-1	-	TRBD2
CASNRDSNNEKLFF	TGTGCCAGCAACCGGGACAGCAATAATGAAAAACTGTTTTTT	TRBJ1-4	TRBV2	-	TRBD1
CASSEAVSPLHF	TGTGCCAGCAGTGAGGCAGTTTCACCCCTCCACTTT	TRBJ1-6	TRBV2	few	-
CASSGSPGFGYGYTF	TGTGCCAGCAGCGGATCCCCGGGGTTCGGCTATGGCTACACCTTC	TRBJ1-2	TRBV5-6	-	-
CASSPGTSGGAVYNEQFF	TGTGCCAGCAGCCCAGGGACTAGCGGGGGGGCGGTTTACAATGAGCAGTTCTTC	TRBJ2-1	TRBV7-9	-	TRBD2
CASRYGREVYGYTF	TGTGCCAGCAGATACGGACGGGAAGTCTATGGCTACACCTTC	TRBJ1-2	TRBV6-1	-	-
CASSLAVEIGYTF	TGTGCCAGCAGCTTGGCCGTGGAGATTGGCTACACCTTC	TRBJ1-2	TRBV5-6	-	-
CAISVGTAEAFF	TGTGCCATCAGTGTAGGGACAGCCGAAGCTTTCTTT	TRBJ1-1	TRBV10-3	-	TRBD1
CASSPDRVVETQYF	TGTGCCAGCAGCCCTGACAGGGTCGTGGAGACCCAGTACTTC	TRBJ2-5	TRBV7-2	-	TRBD1
CASRRTGSNTIYF	TGCGCCAGCAGGCGGACAGGGTCGAACACCATATATTTT	TRBJ1-3	TRBV5-1	few	TRBD1
CSARWNEQFF	TGCAGTGCTAGATGGAATGAGCAGTTCTTC	TRBJ2-1	TRBV20-1	-	-
CARRPTGGVLGGYTF	TGTGCCAGAAGGCCCACAGGGGGCGTCTTAGGTGGCTACACCTTC	TRBJ1-2	TRBV7-5	few	-
CASSLRQALQNTQYF	TGCGCCAGCAGCTTGAGACAGGCCCTACAAAATACGCAGTATTTT	TRBJ2-3	TRBV5-1	-	-
CSVARWTSGINNEQFF	TGCAGCGTTGCCCGGTGGACTAGCGGGATAAACAATGAGCAGTTCTTC	TRBJ2-1	TRBV29-1	-	TRBD2
CAIKTGKNTEAFF	TGTGCCATCAAGACAGGGAAAAACACTGAAGCTTTCTTT	TRBJ1-1	TRBV10-3	-	TRBD1
CASSYGVGRPDYTF	TGTGCCAGCTCATACGGGGTGGGGCGTCCTGACTACACCTTC	TRBJ1-2	TRBV18	-	-
CSVGGPGGAGEKLFF	TGCAGCGTTGGGGGGCCAGGGGGCGCCGGGGAAAAACTGTTTTTT	TRBJ1-4	TRBV29-1	once	TRBD1
CASSRHGDSNQPQHF	TGTGCCAGCAGTAGGCACGGTGATAGCAATCAGCCCCAGCATTTT	TRBJ1-5	TRBV5-8	-	-
CASSPGGGSYNEQFF	TGTGCCAGCTCACCAGGGGGGGGCTCCTACAATGAGCAGTTCTTC	TRBJ2-1	TRBV18	-	TRBD2
CAWKQVPLSYEQYF	TGTGCCTGGAAGCAGGTACCACTCTCCTACGAGCAGTACTTC	TRBJ2-7	TRBV30	-	-
CASSPGFISGNTIYF	TGTGCCAGCAGTCCAGGGTTCATCTCTGGAAACACCATATATTTT	TRBJ1-3	TRBV28	-	-
CASIGRAPPSSNQPQHF	TGTGCCAGCATCGGCAGGGCACCGCCATCAAGCAATCAGCCCCAGCATTTT	TRBJ1-5	TRBV28	-	-
CASSLVTGNTEAFF	TGTGCCAGCAGCTTAGTGACAGGTAACACTGAAGCTTTCTTT	TRBJ1-1	TRBV7-8	-	-
CSASTNTEAFF	TGCAGTGCGTCCACGAACACTGAAGCTTTCTTT	TRBJ1-1	TRBV20-1	-	-
CASSLVPSTDTQYF	TGTGCCAGCAGCTTAGTGCCCAGCACAGATACGCAGTATTTT	TRBJ2-3	TRBV11-2	-	-
CASSRRDNSPLHF	TGTGCCAGCAGCCGGAGGGATAATTCACCCCTCCACTTT	TRBJ1-6	TRBV12-1	few	-
CASRTANTEAFF	TGTGCCAGCAGAACAGCCAACACTGAAGCTTTCTTT	TRBJ1-1	TRBV7-9	-	-
CASRTSGGSQETQYF	TGTGCCAGCCGTACTAGCGGGGGGTCACAAGAGACCCAGTACTTC	TRBJ2-5	TRBV6-6	-	TRBD2
CASTFGGGRNEQFF	TGTGCCAGTACCTTCGGCGGGGGGCGCAATGAGCAGTTCTTC	TRBJ2-1	TRBV19	-	TRBD2
CASTQGTAFTDTQYF	TGTGCCAGCACGCAAGGGACAGCCTTCACAGATACGCAGTATTTT	TRBJ2-3	TRBV2	-	TRBD1
CASSYESVIMNTEAFF	TGTGCCAGCAGTTACGAGTCAGTCATCATGAACACTGAAGCTTTCTTT	TRBJ1-1	TRBV6-6	-	-
CASSLAFTETQYF	TGTGCCAGCAGCTTAGCCTTTACGGAGACCCAGTACTTC	TRBJ2-5	TRBV7-6	once	-
CASSLGTISYNSPLHF	TGCGCCAGCAGCTTGGGGACAATCTCCTATAATTCACCCCTCCACTTT	TRBJ1-6	TRBV5-1	-	-
CASSERRGVNTEAFF	TGTGCCAGCAGTGAACGTAGGGGAGTTAACACTGAAGCTTTCTTT	TRBJ1-1	TRBV10-3	-	-
CASSLRGDRFDEQFF	TGTGCCAGCAGCTTACGGGGGGATAGGTTTGATGAGCAGTTCTTC	TRBJ2-1	TRBV7-6	-	TRBD2
CASSRGAPPGTQYF	TGCGCCAGCAGCCGTGGAGCTCCCCCGGGGACCCAGTACTTC	TRBJ2-5	TRBV4-1	-	-
CASSLGTGGNQPQHF	TGTGCCAGCAGTTTAGGGACAGGGGGAAATCAGCCCCAGCATTTT	TRBJ1-5	TRBV27	-	TRBD1
CASSQGTRGGRTQETQYF	TGTGCCAGCAGCCAAGGCACCAGAGGGGGGCGAACCCAAGAGACCCAGTACTTC	TRBJ2-5	TRBV4-2	-	-
CASSVGSGGAPTIYF	TGTGCCAGCAGCGTAGGGTCCGGGGGGGCCCCCACCATATATTTT	TRBJ1-3	TRBV9	-	-
CASSPRQTGSNQPQHF	TGTGCCAGCTCACCCCGCCAGACAGGGAGCAATCAGCCCCAGCATTTT	TRBJ1-5	TRBV18	-	TRBD1
CASSSGIPDGYTF	TGCGCCAGCAGCTCTGGGATCCCCGATGGCTACACCTTC	TRBJ1-2	TRBV5-1	-	-
CASSSRDSQETQYF	TGCGCCAGCAGCTCCCGGGATTCCCAAGAGACCCAGTACTTC	TRBJ2-5	TRBV5-1	-	-
CASSLDGTSYNEQFF	TGCGCCAGCAGCTTGGATGGGACCAGCTACAATGAGCAGTTCTTC	TRBJ2-1	TRBV5-1	-	-
CASSEGVSQPQHF	TGTGCCAGCAGTGAAGGGGTATCTCAGCCCCAGCATTTT	TRBJ1-5	TRBV6-1	-	-
CASSPRGDGVNSPLHF	TGTGCCAGCTCACCACGGGGCGACGGCGTTAATTCACCCCTCCACTTT	TRBJ1-6	TRBV18	-	-
CAWRAAGALGLAGTYEQYF	TGTGCCTGGAGGGCGGCAGGGGCCTTGGGACTAGCGGGGACCTACGAGCAGTACTTC	TRBJ2-7	TRBV30	-	TRBD2
CASSRAGTDTQYF	TGCGCCAGCAGCCGCGCGGGGACAGATACGCAGTATTTT	TRBJ2-3	TRBV5-1	-	-
CASRGNSNTGELFF	TGCGCCAGCAGGGGTAATAGTAACACCGGGGAGCTGTTTTTT	TRBJ2-2	TRBV5-1	-	-
CATMDRGGQPQHF	TGTGCCACGATGGACAGGGGGGGTCAGCCCCAGCATTTT	TRBJ1-5	TRBV19	-	TRBD1
CASSSGSLVNTGELFF	TGCGCCAGCAGCTCGGGATCTTTAGTGAACACCGGGGAGCTGTTTTTT	TRBJ2-2	TRBV5-1	-	-
CASSGMNTEAFF	TGTGCCAGCAGCGGTATGAACACTGAAGCTTTCTTT	TRBJ1-1	TRBV7-6	-	-
CASSYSQAEQYF	TGTGCCAGCAGTTACTCGCAGGCCGAGCAGTACTTC	TRBJ2-7	TRBV6-6	-	-
CASSVSLDSGYTF	TGTGCCAGCAGCGTAAGTTTAGATAGTGGCTACACCTTC	TRBJ1-2	TRBV9	few	-
CASSLKGDRSYEQYF	TGCGCCAGCAGCTTGAAAGGGGACAGGAGCTACGAGCAGTACTTC	TRBJ2-7	TRBV5-1	-	TRBD1
CASKGTGEEKLFF	TGTGCCAGCAAAGGGACAGGAGAAGAAAAACTGTTTTTT	TRBJ1-4	TRBV25-1	-	TRBD1
CASSLALAGGYNEQFF	TGTGCCAGCAGCTTAGCGCTAGCGGGGGGTTACAATGAGCAGTTCTTC	TRBJ2-1	TRBV7-2	-	TRBD2
CASSKNDRDPNQPQHF	TGTGCCAGTAGTAAAAATGACAGGGATCCCAATCAGCCCCAGCATTTT	TRBJ1-5	TRBV19	-	TRBD1